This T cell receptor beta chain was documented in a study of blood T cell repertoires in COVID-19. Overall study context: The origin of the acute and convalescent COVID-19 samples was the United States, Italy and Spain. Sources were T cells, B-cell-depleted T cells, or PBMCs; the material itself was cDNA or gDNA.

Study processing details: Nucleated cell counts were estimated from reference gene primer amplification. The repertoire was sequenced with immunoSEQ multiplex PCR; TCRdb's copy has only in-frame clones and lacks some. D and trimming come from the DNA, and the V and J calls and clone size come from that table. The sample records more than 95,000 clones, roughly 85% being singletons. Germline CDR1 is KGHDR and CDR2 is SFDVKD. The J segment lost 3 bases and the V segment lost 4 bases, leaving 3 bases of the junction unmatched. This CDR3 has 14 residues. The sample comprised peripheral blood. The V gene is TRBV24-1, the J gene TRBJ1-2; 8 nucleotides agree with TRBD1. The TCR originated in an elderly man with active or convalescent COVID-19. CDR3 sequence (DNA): TGTGCCACCAGTGACCCGACAGGGGACTATGGCTACACCTTC. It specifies CATSDPTGDYGYTF.